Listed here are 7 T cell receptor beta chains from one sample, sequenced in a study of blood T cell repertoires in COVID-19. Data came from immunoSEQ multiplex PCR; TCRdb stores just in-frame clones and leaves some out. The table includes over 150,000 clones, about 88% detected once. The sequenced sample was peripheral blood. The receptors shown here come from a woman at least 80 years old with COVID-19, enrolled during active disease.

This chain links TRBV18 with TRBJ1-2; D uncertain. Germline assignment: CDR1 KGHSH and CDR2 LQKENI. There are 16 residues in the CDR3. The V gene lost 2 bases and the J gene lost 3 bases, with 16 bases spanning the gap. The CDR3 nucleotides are TGTGCCAGCTCACCATTGTCCGGCAGCGCCGACTATGGCTACACCTTC. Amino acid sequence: CASSPLSGSADYGYTF.

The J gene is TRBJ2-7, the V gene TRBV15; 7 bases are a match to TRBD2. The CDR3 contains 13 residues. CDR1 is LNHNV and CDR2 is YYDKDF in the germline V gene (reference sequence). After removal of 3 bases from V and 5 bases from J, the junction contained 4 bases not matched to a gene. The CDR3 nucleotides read TGTGCCACCAGCAGGGGGGGGGTCCACGAGCAGTACTTC. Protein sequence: CATSRGGVHEQYF.

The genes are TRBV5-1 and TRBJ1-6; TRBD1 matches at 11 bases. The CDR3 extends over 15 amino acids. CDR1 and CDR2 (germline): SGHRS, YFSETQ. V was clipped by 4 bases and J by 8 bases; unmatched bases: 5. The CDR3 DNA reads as TGCGCCAGCAGCCCTTGGACAGGGGGCGATTCACCCCTCCACTTT. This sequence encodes CASSPWTGGDSPLHF.

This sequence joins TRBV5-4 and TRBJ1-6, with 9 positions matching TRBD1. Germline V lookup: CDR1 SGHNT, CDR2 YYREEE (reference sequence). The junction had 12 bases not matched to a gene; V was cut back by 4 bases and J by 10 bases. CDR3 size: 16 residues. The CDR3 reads CASSDYRGRLGSPLHF. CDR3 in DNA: TGTGCCAGCAGCGACTACAGGGGGCGATTAGGATCACCCCTCCACTTT.

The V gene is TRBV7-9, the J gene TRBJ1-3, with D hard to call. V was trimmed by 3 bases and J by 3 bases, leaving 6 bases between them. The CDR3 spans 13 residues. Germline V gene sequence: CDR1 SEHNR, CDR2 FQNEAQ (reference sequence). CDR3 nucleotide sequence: TGTGCCAGCAGCTTTACGGGTGGAAACACCATATATTTT. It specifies CASSFTGGNTIYF.

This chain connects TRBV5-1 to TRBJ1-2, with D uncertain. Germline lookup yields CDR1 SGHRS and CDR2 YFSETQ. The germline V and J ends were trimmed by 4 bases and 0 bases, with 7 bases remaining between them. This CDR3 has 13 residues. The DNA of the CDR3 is TGCGCCAGCAGCGCTAGCACTAACTATGGCTACACCTTC. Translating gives CASSASTNYGYTF.

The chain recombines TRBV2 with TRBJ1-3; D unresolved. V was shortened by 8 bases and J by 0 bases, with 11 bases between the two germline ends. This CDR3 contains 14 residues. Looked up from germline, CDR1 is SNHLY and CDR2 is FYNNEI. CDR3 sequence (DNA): TGTGCCAGCGGACCGGGGTACTCTGGAAACACCATATATTTT. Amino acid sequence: CASGPGYSGNTIYF.